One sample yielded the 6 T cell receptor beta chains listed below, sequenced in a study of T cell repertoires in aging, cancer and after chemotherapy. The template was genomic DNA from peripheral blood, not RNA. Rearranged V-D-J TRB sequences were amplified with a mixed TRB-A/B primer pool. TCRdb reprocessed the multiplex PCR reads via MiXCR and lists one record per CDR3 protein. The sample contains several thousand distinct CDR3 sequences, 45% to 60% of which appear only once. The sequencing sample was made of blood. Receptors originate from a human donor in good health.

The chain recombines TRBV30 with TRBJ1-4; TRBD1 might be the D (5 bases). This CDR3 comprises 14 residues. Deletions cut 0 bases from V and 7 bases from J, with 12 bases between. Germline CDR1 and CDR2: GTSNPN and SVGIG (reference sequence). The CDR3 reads CAWSVDTRGEKLFF. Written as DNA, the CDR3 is TGTGCCTGGAGTGTTGACACAAGGGGTGAAAAACTGTTTTTT.

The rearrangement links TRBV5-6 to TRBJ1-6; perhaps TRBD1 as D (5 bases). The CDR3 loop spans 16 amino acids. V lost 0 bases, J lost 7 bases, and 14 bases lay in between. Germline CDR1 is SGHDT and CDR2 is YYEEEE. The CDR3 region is CASSLAWSGRNSPLHF. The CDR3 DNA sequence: TGTGCCAGCAGCTTGGCCTGGTCAGGGCGCAATTCACCCCTCCACTTT.

The CDR3 nucleotides are TGTGCCAGCTCACCAGTCGTGACAGGGGCTACTGAGCAGTTCTTC. Protein sequence: CASSPVVTGATEQFF. The chain couples TRBV18 to TRBJ2-1; the match to TRBD1 covers 8 bases. The CDR3 totals 15 residues. The V gene end was trimmed by 2 bases and the J gene end by 9 bases; junction bases not matched to a gene: 9. Germline V CDR1 and CDR2: KGHSH, LQKENI.

CDR3 in amino acids: CASSPLAGGPETQYF. The CDR3 bases are TGTGCCAGCAGCCCACTAGCGGGGGGGCCTGAGACCCAGTACTTC. The genes are TRBV7-3 and TRBJ2-5, with TRBD2 matching 13 bases. This CDR3 has 15 residues. V was clipped by 5 bases and J by 5 bases; unmatched bases: 5. Per the germline V gene, CDR1 is SGHTA and CDR2 is FQGTGA.

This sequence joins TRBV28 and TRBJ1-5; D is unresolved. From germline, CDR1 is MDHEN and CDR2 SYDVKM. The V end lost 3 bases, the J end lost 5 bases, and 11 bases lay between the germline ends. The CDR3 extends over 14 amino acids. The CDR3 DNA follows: TGTGCCAGCAGTTTCTGGGTTTTTGATCAGCCCCAGCATTTT. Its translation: CASSFWVFDQPQHF.

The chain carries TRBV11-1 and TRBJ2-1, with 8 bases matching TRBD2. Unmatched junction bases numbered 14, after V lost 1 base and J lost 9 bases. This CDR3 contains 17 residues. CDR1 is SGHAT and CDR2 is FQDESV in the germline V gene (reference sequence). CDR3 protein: CASSLGAGGWTIGEQFF. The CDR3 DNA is TGTGCCAGCAGCTTAGGGGCGGGGGGCTGGACAATTGGTGAGCAGTTCTTC.